This T cell receptor beta chain was captured in a study of cytomegalovirus exposure and HLA in healthy donors (dated by TCRdb to 2016 to 2017). A note on the overall study: According to an earlier analysis of a few hundred of the donors, about 179 million T cells yielded 100 million or so unique TCR beta sequences and roughly 280 Gb of sequence data. Around 300 gigabases of sequencing data and around 87 million unique TCR sequences were included in an early release covering around 650 HLA-typed donors. The genetic ancestry cluster associated with self-reported Caucasian donors included over 80% of the 300 to 450 genotyped donors. The aim of the study was to test whether cataloging public T cell receptors could identify signatures of past pathogen exposure. Using immunosequencing, the study profiled T cell repertoires from 550 to 750 subjects and related those repertoires to cytomegalovirus serostatus. Besides the first cohort of 550 to 750 subjects, a separate validation cohort made up of over a hundred different subjects was used. High-throughput TCR immunosequencing, statistical association of individual TCRs with disease status, and machine learning were combined to predict cytomegalovirus infection status. A later analysis re-examined previously published TCR beta repertoires from more than 650 donors and added high-resolution HLA genotyping to investigate patterns of TCR occurrence. The later analysis used no new phenotypic data to find candidate immune exposures, relying instead on TCR beta sequences and their occurrence across donors. An earlier analysis of approximately 630 of the donors applied high-throughput TCR beta sequencing to assess whether each TCR beta V gene segment acted as functional or pseudogenic. Donor age, sex, ethnicity and CMV serostatus were compiled alongside the repertoire data. A later genetic analysis used genome-wide SNP genotypes for about 65% of the 666 donors, treating that subset as a discovery cohort. Every discovery cohort repertoire had been produced on one sequencing platform. HLA typing covered class I and class II loci at four-digit resolution. Typing coverage varied by locus: roughly 629-630 donors for A, B, C, DRB1 and DQB1; under 550 for DQA1; over 600 for DPA1; fewer than 480 for DPB1. Four to six DR-DQ haplotypes were handled as single units for association and clustering, since linkage in the cohort was strong. Among over 350 genotyped donors of the cohort, an average of around 240,000 unique TCR beta nucleotide sequences were sequenced per donor, around 18% of them non-productive.

Of note for this clone: It has no known antigen specificity. Base qualities are missing; no much larger clone stands one base away.

Library preparation employed the immunoSEQ multiplex PCR assay. For the multiplex PCR, a mixture combining 60 forward primers for TCR Vbeta segments and 13 reverse primers for TCR Jbeta segments was used. The CDR3 region of rearranged TCR beta genes was amplified from genomic DNA with a multiplex PCR assay. On the Illumina HiSeq System, the amplified TCR beta libraries were sequenced as 87-base-pair reads. As for how the authors treated the data: In a later analysis, some 80 million unique TCR beta chains were counted across the approximately 640 repertoires, and roughly 11 million of these chains were shared by at least two donors. A nearest-neighbor algorithm error-corrected the raw reads and collapsed the reads into unique sequences, merging closely related sequences to remove PCR and sequencing errors. V, D and J gene segments were assigned by aligning CDR3 sequences to IMGT reference sequences. For a sequence to be retained, at least a six-nucleotide match to both a V gene segment and a J gene segment was required. A rearrangement counted as productive if the CDR3 had no stop codons and remained in frame with V and J, and every other rearrangement counted as non-productive. Following IMGT convention, CDR3 was defined as the stretch from the second conserved V-encoded cysteine up to the conserved J-encoded phenylalanine. The earlier analysis of 550 to 650 of the donors excluded any sequence lacking an unambiguous match to a single V gene segment. In an earlier analysis of approximately 500 of the donors, a V segment was called functional when productive rearrangements were above 56.7%, and segregating when the standard deviation between donors exceeded 5%. A statistical classification framework was developed to diagnose cytomegalovirus status using the catalog of TCR beta chain sequences. In a later analysis, TCR nucleotide sequences were compared against IMGT/GENE-DB human TR gene sequences so that V and J genes could be assigned. The TCRdist pipeline was used in a later analysis to assign CDR3 sequences and most-parsimonious VDJ recombination scenarios. In a later analysis, each TCR beta chain was defined by its CDR3 amino acid sequence together with its V-gene family, and reads lacking a unique V-gene family were excluded. To address suspected cross-contamination and a sequencing artifact, a later analysis removed roughly 640 highly shared, low-generation-probability nucleotide sequences. A later analysis calculated a clonal expansion index for each public chain from normalized within-repertoire ranks of inferred template counts. A later analysis computed generation probabilities with a VDJ recombination model fitted to out-of-frame rearrangements, and checked the results against IGoR. A later analysis scored TCR-TCR, TCR-HLA and TCR-CMV co-occurrence with hypergeometric tests, applying a repertoire-size bias correction to TCR pairs. A later analysis estimated false discovery rates by permuting HLA or CMV assignments 20 times. In a later analysis, co-occurring TCRs were grouped using DBSCAN, with TCRdist sequence similarity added in when clustering inside HLA-allele-positive subsets. Co-occurrence clustering excluded repertoires with fewer than 30,000 or more than 120,000 public chains, plus five with anomalous nucleotide sharing. TCRdb stores this immuneACCESS table with in-frame sequences only. Part of the clones is absent; in the studies checked, under half of the shortfall reflects unresolved V genes, and no reason is known for the rest. V and J calls and clone size are those listed in that table; D and trimming were worked out from the DNA. Recorded for this sample are 100,000 or so clones; around 80% of them occurred a single time. About 5.3% of the sample belongs to the ten largest clones.

The paper's findings and limits, for the study overall: According to a later analysis, parvovirus B19, influenza, CMV and Epstein-Barr virus appeared linked to several top co-occurrence clusters. The classifier was reported to diagnose cytomegalovirus status with high specificity and sensitivity in both the original cohort and the validation cohort. Only TCR beta chains were sequenced in this cohort, and the absence of alpha or paired-chain data limited detectable features. V-gene and J-gene trimming of TCR beta chains was associated with a missense DCLRE1C variant in a later genetic analysis, and the association was replicated in an independent cohort. When HLA alleles, especially DR and DQ, strongly co-occurred, TCR associations were difficult to assign to individual alleles. For the cohort, immune exposure information was limited to CMV serostatus. In a later analysis, most CMV-associated TCR beta chains were found to appear HLA-restricted, with HLA associations seemingly driven largely by CMV exposure. In vitro tests confirmed that a few of the cytomegalovirus-associated TCR beta chains recognize cytomegalovirus antigens. Around 16 rarely observed V segments, including chromosome 9 orphons, were excluded from the earlier analysis of almost 600 of the donors because counts were too low. A later genetic analysis reported fewer N-insertions in productive TCRs among donors in an Asian-associated ancestry cluster than the roughly 720-donor mean. Broadly in line with IMGT annotations, most TCR beta V segments showed up in productive rearrangements about 90% or about 30% of the time in an earlier analysis of under 700 of the donors. Because some donors lacked HLA typing at each locus, the association tests relied only on the typed subset. At a false discovery rate of 0.05, a later analysis linked 16,000 or so TCR beta sequences to specific HLA alleles. A further reported finding was that TCR beta sequences accurately predicted the HLA-A and HLA-B alleles for most subjects in the first cohort. Linkage disequilibrium might explain the correlated functional status among segregating V segments, but an unknown experimental factor could not be ruled out. A cluster of highly shared sequence variants was judged likely to represent a technical artifact of the sequencing pipeline. While some public TCRs were present in many individuals, most TCR sequences turned up only very rarely across donors. According to the authors, the approach could potentially be generalized to other disease states and immunological phenotypes. Presence/absence analyses assumed roughly uniform sequencing depth across donors, an assumption that may not hold. Some IMGT-functional V segments, including TRBV6-2 and TRBV6-3, could not be told apart with the 87-base-pair reads, so those segments were excluded. A later analysis found that TCR association rates varied across HLA loci, with DRB1 alleles showing the most associated TCRs and HLA-C alleles the fewest. Compared with equally common non-associated chains, HLA-associated TCR beta chains in a later analysis were more clonally expanded and had lower generation probabilities. The study listed 150 to 200 TCR beta chains as associated with cytomegalovirus.

V is clipped by 1 base and J by 8 bases, and the sequence between their germline boundaries is 12 bases long. From the cysteine through the phenylalanine, the CDR3 covers 14 amino acids. Only CDR3 DNA is held: 42 bases, read in frame from base 1. The germline V gene gives CDR1 as SGHAT and CDR2 as FQNNGV. In total, 630 or so healthy bone marrow donors made up the cohort. At the time of sampling, all cohort members were nominally healthy, though unrecorded immune exposures were likely present. The donor tested CMV seronegative, placing the donor among the 350 or so seronegative members of the cohort. Each donor provided a peripheral blood sample, and peripheral blood mononuclear cells were used for TCR beta sequencing. Genomic DNA extraction from the blood cell samples was performed with the Qiagen DNeasy Blood Extraction Kit.

Sequenced: PBMCs. The V and J genes are TRBV11-2 and TRBJ2-1; TRBD2 is possibly the D segment (5 matching bases). This clonotype originated in a male donor in good health and CMV-seronegative. The CDR3 sequence is CASSLGMRVDEQFF. The sequenced DNA is TGTGCCAGCAGCTTAGGAATGAGGGTAGATGAGCAGTTCTTC.